This T cell receptor (beta chain) was sequenced for a study of early T cells in non-severe SARS-CoV-2 infection. Study-level information: Sequencing targeted bulk RNA from unsorted whole blood, leaving chains unpaired.

The V segment lost 5 bases and the J segment 3 bases; nucleotides outside the gene matches: 6. The CDR3 covers 15 residues. This clonotype was seen at least ten times. MiXCR, applied by TCRdb to the 5' RACE reads, yields one record per CDR3 protein. The repertoire includes around 60,000 distinct CDR3 sequences, around 12% of them detected once, and more than 3.5% sits in the top ten. This sequence was found in an adult who was a healthcare worker with PCR-confirmed SARS-CoV-2 infection or an uninfected control (not recorded which). The V call is TRBV12-3 or TRBV12-4, the J call TRBJ1-5; 8 positions match TRBD1. The sample consisted of whole blood. The CDR3 nucleotides read TGTGCCAGCAGTCCACGGACAGGGAACAATCAGCCCCAGCATTTT. Protein product: CASSPRTGNNQPQHF.